Listed below are T cell receptor beta chains from one sample, sequenced in a study of blood T cell repertoires in COVID-19. Produced via immunoSEQ multiplex PCR; TCRdb's table is partial and in-frame only. The sample consists of approximately 11,000 clones, about three quarters of them appearing once. Sequencing input: peripheral blood. The receptor set was obtained from a man aged 55 to 70 with COVID-19, enrolled during active disease. Both conserved end residues are part of each CDR3. Fields, in order: CDR3 protein, CDR3 length, V gene, J gene.

CASSLLEGAGGPKFF	15	TRBV7-9	TRBJ2-1
CASSLWSGTGSSGNTIYF	18	TRBV28	TRBJ1-3
CASSEVGGRGYTF	13	TRBV6-1	TRBJ1-2
CASSSGQGSGNTIYF	15	TRBV28	TRBJ1-3
CASSPTLAGDWNEQFF	16	TRBV18	TRBJ2-1
CATSWAGGMDTQYF	14	TRBV15	TRBJ2-3
CASLGQGSNQPQHF	14	TRBV6-6	TRBJ1-5
CASSFGPASGNTIYF	15	TRBV5-4	TRBJ1-3
CASSPRLAGGPHEQFF	16	TRBV7-9	TRBJ2-1
CASSTGLAGMTDTQYF	16	TRBV6-2/TRBV6-3	TRBJ2-3
CASSLGGQDYGYTF	14	TRBV5-4	TRBJ1-2
CASGLVPGEQYF	12	TRBV12-5	TRBJ2-7
CAWTVVTHNYGYTF	14	TRBV30	TRBJ1-2
CASSQRQDNQPQHF	14	TRBV25-1	TRBJ1-5
CATSRDRVDTQYF	13	TRBV15	TRBJ2-3
CASSFPGSYTDTQYF	15	TRBV28	TRBJ2-3
CASSLAFSSGQETQYF	16	TRBV7-8	TRBJ2-5
CASSYPPGDRYEQYF	15	TRBV6-6	TRBJ2-7
CASSSTDRRSVYEQYF	16	TRBV28	TRBJ2-7
CASSVDRVTNEKLFF	15	TRBV7-6	TRBJ1-4
CASSPPREESTDTQYF	16	TRBV5-1	TRBJ2-3
CASSLGGEGDEKLFF	15	TRBV28	TRBJ1-4
CASSGSGDGNTEAFF	15	TRBV28	TRBJ1-1
CASNLQGTTEAFF	13	TRBV6-6	TRBJ1-1
CASSPMRAVNTEAFF	15	TRBV18	TRBJ1-1
CASSLGGGESEAFF	14	TRBV28	TRBJ1-1
CASRGGGSRNEQFF	14	TRBV28	TRBJ2-1
CASGLDPLSSGGRYEQYF	18	TRBV12-5	TRBJ2-7
CASSVVDRGNSPLHF	15	TRBV9	TRBJ1-6
CASSYPTGTEAFF	13	TRBV6-2/TRBV6-3	TRBJ1-1
CASRTGQGTYGYTF	14	TRBV6-9	TRBJ1-2
CASIPGIVTEAFF	13	TRBV28	TRBJ1-1
CASSQDSRYNTEAFF	15	TRBV4-3	TRBJ1-1
CASSYRTRGRNEQYF	15	TRBV6-5	TRBJ2-7
CASSLARAANSPLHF	15	TRBV7-9	TRBJ1-6
CAWSVGSSYNSPLHF	15	TRBV30	TRBJ1-6
CASSEDGTPGRYTF	14	TRBV25-1	TRBJ1-2
CASSLREGPADTQYF	15	TRBV5-1	TRBJ2-3
CASSFASSGANVLTF	15	TRBV7-9	TRBJ2-6
CASSRASEQYF	11	TRBV5-6	TRBJ2-7
CASTLDGLEAFF	12	TRBV2	TRBJ1-1
CSVEPGLGEQFF	12	TRBV29-1	TRBJ2-1
CASSGRGEEKLFF	13	TRBV6-5	TRBJ1-4
CASSQDKAGYGYTF	14	TRBV4-2	TRBJ1-2
CASSLPTDRENNEKLFF	17	TRBV21-1	TRBJ1-4
CARRPGFGSTEAFF	14	TRBV2	TRBJ1-1
CASSPLGRGEHSPLHF	16	TRBV19	TRBJ1-6